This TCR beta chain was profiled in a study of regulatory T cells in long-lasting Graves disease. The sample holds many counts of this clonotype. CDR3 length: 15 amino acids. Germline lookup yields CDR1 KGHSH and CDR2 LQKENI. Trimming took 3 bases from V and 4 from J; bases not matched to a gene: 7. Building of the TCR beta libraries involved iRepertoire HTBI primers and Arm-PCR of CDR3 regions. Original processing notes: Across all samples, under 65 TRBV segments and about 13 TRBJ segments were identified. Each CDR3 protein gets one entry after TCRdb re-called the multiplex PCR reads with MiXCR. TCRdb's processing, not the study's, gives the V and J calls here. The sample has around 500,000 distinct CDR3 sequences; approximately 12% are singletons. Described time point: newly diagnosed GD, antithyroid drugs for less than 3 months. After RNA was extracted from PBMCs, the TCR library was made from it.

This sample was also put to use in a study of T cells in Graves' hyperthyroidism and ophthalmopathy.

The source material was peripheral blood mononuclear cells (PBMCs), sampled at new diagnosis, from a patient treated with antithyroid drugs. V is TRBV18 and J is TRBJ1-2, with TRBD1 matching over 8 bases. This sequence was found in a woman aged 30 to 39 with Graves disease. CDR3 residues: CASSPGTGGIYGYTF. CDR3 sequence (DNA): TGTGCCAGCTCACCGGGGACAGGTGGAATCTATGGCTACACCTTC.